Below are 19 T cell receptor beta chains sequenced from a single sample in a study of control samples from healthy donors and cancer patients. The repertoire was sequenced with immunoSEQ multiplex PCR; TCRdb's copy has only in-frame clones and lacks some. The table has some 130,000 clones, about 85% seen once. The specimen sequenced was blood. Receptors were obtained from a woman younger than 45 in good health.

The J gene is TRBJ2-7, the V gene TRBV14, with 9 bases matching TRBD2. The CDR3 runs to 15 residues. The V gene's germline CDR1 is SGHDN and CDR2 FVKESK. V lost 6 bases to trimming and J lost 2 bases; unmatched junction nucleotides: 8. The CDR3, as DNA: TGTGCCAGCAGTTACACTAGCGGGCCGACCTACGAGCAGTACTTC. As protein: CASSYTSGPTYEQYF. Supplemented by reference TRBV14 and TRBJ2-7, the full variable domain reads EAGVTQFPSHSVIEKGQTVTLRCDPISGHDNLYWYRRVMGKEIKFLLHFVKESKQDESGMPNNRFLAERTGGTYSTLKVQPAELEDSGVYFCASSYTSGPTYEQYFGPGTRLTVT.

The chain combines TRBV20-1 with TRBJ1-1, with D possibly TRBD1 on 6 matching bases. CDR3 length: 15 residues. The V gene's germline CDR1 is DFQATT and CDR2 SNEGSKA (reference sequence). V lost 3 bases and J lost 5, with 19 bases in between. The CDR3 DNA reads as TGCAGTGCTAGTATGGGGGCATCAGTGGATACTGAAGCTTTCTTT. It specifies CSASMGASVDTEAFF.

The V call is TRBV10-3, the J call TRBJ1-5; D is perhaps TRBD1 (5 bases). The CDR3 totals 15 residues. V dropped 6 bases and J dropped 6 bases, with 18 bases sitting between them. CDR1 and CDR2 from the germline V gene are ENHRY and SYGVKD. In nucleotides, the CDR3 is TGTGCCATCAGCGCCCGGGGGGACGGGGGTCAGCCCCAGCATTTT. Translation: CAISARGDGGQPQHF.

With respect to this clone: One end of the junction varies from germline; a read error may be responsible. V usage is TRBV7-9 and J usage is TRBJ2-1; 11 bases are shared with TRBD2. This CDR3 has 15 amino acids. Looked up from germline, CDR1 is SEHNR and CDR2 is FQNEAQ (reference sequence). The CDR3: CASSVAGGPNHEQFF. CDR3 sequence (DNA): TGTGCCAGCAGCGTAGCGGGAGGGCCCAACCATGAGCAGTTCTTC.

The V and J genes are TRBV10-2 and TRBJ2-7, with D perhaps assigned TRBD1 or TRBD2 (5 bases each). This CDR3 spans 13 amino acids. Trimming left V 7 bases short and J 7 bases short, with 17 bases between. Germline-derived CDR1 and CDR2 are WSHSY and SAAADI. The CDR3 sequence: CASTTHGAVEQYF. The CDR3 coding sequence is TGCGCCAGCACGACCCACGGGGCTGTGGAGCAGTACTTC.

This clone was counted once. The V gene is TRBV6-6, the J gene TRBJ2-3; 8 bases line up with TRBD1. CDR1 is MNHNY and CDR2 is SVGAGI in the germline V gene (reference sequence). V dropped 5 bases and J dropped 2; count of bases not matched to a gene: 21. CDR3 size: 20 residues. The CDR3 reads CASSRLTAGGWISTTDTQYF. In DNA, the CDR3 is TGTGCCAGCAGTCGCCTAACTGCAGGGGGCTGGATTTCAACCACAGATACGCAGTATTTT.

This clone has a single count. The chain recombines TRBV3-1 (or the pseudogene TRBV3-2) with TRBJ2-3, with TRBD2 identical over 10 bases. Germline CDR1 LGHDT, CDR2 YNNKEL (reference sequence). The CDR3 totals 17 residues. Trimming cost V 3 bases and J 0 bases; bases outside gene matches: 6. The CDR3 DNA reads TGTGCCAGCAGCCATCTAGCGGGAGTATCTAGCACAGATACGCAGTATTTT. This gives the protein CASSHLAGVSSTDTQYF.

The chain is built from TRBV13 and TRBJ2-3; D perhaps matches TRBD2 (6 bases). CDR1 is PRHDT, CDR2 FYEKMQ, per germline (reference sequence). Trimming removed 2 bases from V and 5 bases from J, with 11 bases in between. The CDR3 has 14 residues. The CDR3 protein is CASSLRGSGDTQYF. In DNA form, the CDR3 reads TGTGCCAGCAGCTTACGGGGGTCGGGAGATACGCAGTATTTT.

The chain combines TRBV2 with TRBJ2-3; D is unresolved. V was cut by 0 bases and J by 2 bases, with 9 bases left in between. CDR1 and CDR2 (germline): SNHLY, FYNNEI. CDR3 length: 15 residues. CDR3 sequence reads: CASSEAAQNTDTQYF. Here the CDR3 DNA reads TGTGCCAGCAGTGAAGCGGCACAGAACACAGATACGCAGTATTTT.

CDR3: CASKVHAAANYGYTF. The DNA for the CDR3 is TGTGCCAGTAAAGTCCACGCAGCCGCTAACTATGGCTACACCTTC. The chain has TRBV19 and TRBJ1-2, with no clear D. Trimming shortened V by 7 bases and J by 0 bases, and 15 bases separated the two germline ends. The CDR3 loop spans 15 amino acids. The germline V gene has CDR1 LNHDA and CDR2 SQIVND (reference sequence).

The V gene is TRBV30, the J gene TRBJ1-4; D not certain. Trimming took off 3 bases at V and 6 bases at J, with 8 bases between the two ends. This CDR3 contains 12 residues. Looked up from germline, CDR1 is GTSNPN and CDR2 is SVGIG (reference sequence). CDR3 residues: CAWSGSDEKLFF. In nucleotides, the CDR3 is TGTGCCTGGAGCGGGTCCGATGAAAAACTGTTTTTT.

The V gene is TRBV29-1, the J gene TRBJ1-1; weak D call: TRBD1 (5 bases). V lost 7 bases, J lost 10 bases, and 16 bases lay in between. The CDR3 length is 11 residues. From germline, CDR1 is SQVTM and CDR2 ANQGSEA. CDR3 residues: CSAGELGSAFF. Here the CDR3 DNA reads TGCAGCGCGGGGGAATTGGGCTCAGCTTTCTTT. Full variable domain (rest looked up from reference TRBV29-1 and TRBJ1-1): SAVISQKPSRDICQRGTSLTIQCQVDSQVTMMFWYRQQPGQSLTLIATANQGSEATYESGFVIDKFPISRPNLTFSTLTVSNMSPEDSSIYLCSAGELGSAFFGQGTRLTVV.

The rearrangement joins TRBV30 to TRBJ1-6; D gene unclear. The V and J ends lost 7 bases and 4 bases respectively, with 14 bases between them. The germline V gene encodes CDR1 GTSNPN and CDR2 SVGIG (reference sequence). This CDR3 is built from 14 residues. CDR3 DNA sequence: TGTGCCTTCCCGGGCGAAGGTTATAATTCACCCCTCCACTTT. It yields the protein CAFPGEGYNSPLHF.

The rearrangement joins TRBV27 to TRBJ1-2, with D possibly matching TRBD1 (6 bases). The CDR3 length is 13 residues. V dropped 5 bases and J dropped 0 bases, with 7 bases sitting between them. Germline CDR1 and CDR2: MNHEY and SMNVEV (reference sequence). The CDR3 loop is CASSRQANYGYTF. The DNA of the CDR3 is TGTGCCAGCAGTCGACAGGCTAACTATGGCTACACCTTC.

V usage is TRBV11-2 and J usage is TRBJ1-2; tentatively, D is TRBD1 (5 bases). V was cut by 4 bases and J by 8 bases, with 20 bases left in between. The CDR3 covers 15 residues. The germline V gene encodes CDR1 SGHAT and CDR2 FQNNGV. The CDR3 coding sequence is TGTGCCAGCAGCTCACCCTCGGCCCCCGGGGGAGGCTACACCTTC. Translating it yields CASSSPSAPGGGYTF.

V gene TRBV6-1 combines with J gene TRBJ1-2, with unresolved D. The V gene's germline CDR1 is MNHNS and CDR2 SASEGT. V was cut by 2 bases and J by 9 bases, with 10 bases left in between. This CDR3 spans 12 amino acids. The CDR3, as DNA: TGTGCCAGCAGTGAATCAGGTCTCCGCTACACCTTC. Translated: CASSESGLRYTF.

The rearrangement joins TRBV18 to TRBJ1-2; weak D call: TRBD1 (5 bases). V was shortened by 2 bases and J by 5 bases, with 9 bases between the two germline ends. The germline gives CDR1 KGHSH, CDR2 LQKENI. This CDR3 region has 13 residues. CDR3 nucleotide sequence: TGTGCCAGCTCACCAGACAGATCATATGGCTACACCTTC. As protein: CASSPDRSYGYTF.

The rearrangement uses TRBV3-1 (or the pseudogene TRBV3-2) and TRBJ2-3; tentative D call: TRBD2 (6 bases). Germline lookup yields CDR1 LGHDT and CDR2 YNNKEL (reference sequence). This CDR3 contains 16 residues. The V end was cut by 4 bases, the J end by 0 bases, with 14 bases between. DNA for the CDR3: TGTGCCAGCAGCCTCATAGCGGATAGTAGCACAGATACGCAGTATTTT. Protein sequence: CASSLIADSSTDTQYF.

The rearrangement joins TRBV7-9 to TRBJ2-3, with D hard to call. The CDR3 has 14 residues. The germline CDR1 and CDR2 sequences are SEHNR and FQNEAQ (reference sequence). Trimming pared 4 bases from V and 3 bases from J, leaving 11 bases between. The CDR3 DNA sequence: TGTGCCAGCAGCTCTACCATGGGAACAGATACGCAGTATTTT. As protein: CASSSTMGTDTQYF.